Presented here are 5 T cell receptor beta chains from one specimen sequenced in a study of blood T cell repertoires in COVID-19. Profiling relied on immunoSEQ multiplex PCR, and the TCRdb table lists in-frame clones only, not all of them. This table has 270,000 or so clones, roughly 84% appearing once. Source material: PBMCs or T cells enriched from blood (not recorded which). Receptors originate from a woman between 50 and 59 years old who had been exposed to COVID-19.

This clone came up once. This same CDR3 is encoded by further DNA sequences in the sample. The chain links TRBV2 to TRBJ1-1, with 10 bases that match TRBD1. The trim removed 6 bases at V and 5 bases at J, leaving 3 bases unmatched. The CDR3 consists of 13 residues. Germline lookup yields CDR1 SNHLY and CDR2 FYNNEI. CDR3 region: CASRGTGETEAFF. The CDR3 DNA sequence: TGTGCCAGCAGGGGGACAGGGGAAACTGAAGCTTTCTTT.

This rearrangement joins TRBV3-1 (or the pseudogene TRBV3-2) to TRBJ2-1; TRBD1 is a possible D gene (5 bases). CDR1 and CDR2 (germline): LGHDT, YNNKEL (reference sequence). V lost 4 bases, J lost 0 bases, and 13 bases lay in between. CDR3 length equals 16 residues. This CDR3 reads CASSPRDSFSYNEQFF. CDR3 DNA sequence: TGTGCCAGCAGCCCTCGAGACAGTTTCTCCTACAATGAGCAGTTCTTC.

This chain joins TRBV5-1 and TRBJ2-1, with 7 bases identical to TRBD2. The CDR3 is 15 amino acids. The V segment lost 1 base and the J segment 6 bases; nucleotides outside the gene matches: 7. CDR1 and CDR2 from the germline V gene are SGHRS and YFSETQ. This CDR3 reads CASSLSGVLPNEQFF. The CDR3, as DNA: TGCGCCAGCAGCTTGAGCGGGGTCCTACCCAATGAGCAGTTCTTC.

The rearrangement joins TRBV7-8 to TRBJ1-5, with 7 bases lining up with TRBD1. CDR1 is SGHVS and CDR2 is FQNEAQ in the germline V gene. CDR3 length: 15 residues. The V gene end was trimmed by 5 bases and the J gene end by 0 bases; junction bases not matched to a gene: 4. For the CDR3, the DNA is TGTGCCAGCAGCCCACAGGGGAATAGCAATCAGCCCCAGCATTTT. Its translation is CASSPQGNSNQPQHF. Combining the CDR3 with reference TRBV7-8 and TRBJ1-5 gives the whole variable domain GAGVSQSPRYKVAKRGQDVALRCDPISGHVSLFWYQQALGQGPEFLTYFQNEAQLDKSGLPSDRFFAERPEGSVSTLKIQRTQQEDSAVYLCASSPQGNSNQPQHFGDGTRLSIL.

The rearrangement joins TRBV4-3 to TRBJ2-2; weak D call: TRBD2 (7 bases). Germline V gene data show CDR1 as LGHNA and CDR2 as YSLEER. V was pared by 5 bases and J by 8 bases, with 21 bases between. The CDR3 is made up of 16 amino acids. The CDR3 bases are TGCGCCAGCAGCTTACGGCTCTCGGGGGGCTCGGGGGAGCTGTTTTTT. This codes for CASSLRLSGGSGELFF.